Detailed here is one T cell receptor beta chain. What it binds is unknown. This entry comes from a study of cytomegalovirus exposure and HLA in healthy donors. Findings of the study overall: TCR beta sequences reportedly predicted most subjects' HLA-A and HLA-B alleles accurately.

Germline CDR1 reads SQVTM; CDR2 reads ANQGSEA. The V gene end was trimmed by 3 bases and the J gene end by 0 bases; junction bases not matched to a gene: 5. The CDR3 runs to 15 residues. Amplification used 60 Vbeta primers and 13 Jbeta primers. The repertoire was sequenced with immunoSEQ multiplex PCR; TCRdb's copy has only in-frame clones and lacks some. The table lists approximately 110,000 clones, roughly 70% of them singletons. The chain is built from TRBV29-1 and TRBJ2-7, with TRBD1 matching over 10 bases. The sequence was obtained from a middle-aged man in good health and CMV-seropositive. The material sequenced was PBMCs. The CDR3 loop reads CSVDPGQGTSYEQYF. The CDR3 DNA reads TGCAGCGTTGACCCGGGACAGGGGACCTCCTACGAGCAGTACTTC.